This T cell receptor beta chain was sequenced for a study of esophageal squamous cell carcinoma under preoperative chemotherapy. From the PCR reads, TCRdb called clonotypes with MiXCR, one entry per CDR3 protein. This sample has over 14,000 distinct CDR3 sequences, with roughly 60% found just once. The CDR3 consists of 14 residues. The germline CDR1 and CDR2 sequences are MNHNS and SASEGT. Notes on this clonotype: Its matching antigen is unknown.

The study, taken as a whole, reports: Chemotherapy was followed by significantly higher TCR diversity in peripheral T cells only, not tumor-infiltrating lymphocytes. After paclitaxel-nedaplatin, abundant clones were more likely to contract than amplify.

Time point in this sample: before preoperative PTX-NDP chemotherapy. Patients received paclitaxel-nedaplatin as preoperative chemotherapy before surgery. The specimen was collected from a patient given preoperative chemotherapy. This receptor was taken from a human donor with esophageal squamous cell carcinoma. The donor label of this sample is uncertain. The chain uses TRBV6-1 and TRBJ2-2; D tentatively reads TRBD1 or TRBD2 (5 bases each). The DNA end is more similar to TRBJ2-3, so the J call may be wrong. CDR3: CAGSLGVNTGAQYF. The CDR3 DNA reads TGTGCGGGCAGCCTGGGAGTCAACACAGGTGCGCAGTATTTT.